A selection of T cell receptor beta chains follows, all from one sample in a study of Graves' ophthalmopathy and Graves' hyperthyroidism. One entry per CDR3 protein, called by TCRdb with MiXCR from the multiplex PCR reads. Among 680,000 or so distinct CDR3 sequences listed, about 20% were seen once. The sequencing input was peripheral blood. These receptors were taken from a woman aged 18-29 years with stable Graves' hyperthyroidism. Some clones in this sample may be carry-over from other donors' samples. CDR3s include the opening cysteine and the closing phenylalanine or tryptophan. A D gene is named only where the DNA matches it firmly. Not every row has a clone size; where given, it reads once, few, many or a size class.

NA	once	TRBV12-3/TRBV12-4	TRBJ2-7	CASSPVDWEQYF	TGTGCCAGCAGTCCTGTAGATTGGGAGCAGTACTTC
NA	many	TRBV12-3/TRBV12-4	TRBJ2-7	CASSISRGSEQYF	TGTGCCAGCAGCATATCTCGGGGCTCCGAGCAGTACTTC
TRBD1	many	TRBV2	TRBJ2-4	CASSDRGNIQYF	TGTGCCAGCAGTGACAGGGGGAACATTCAGTACTTC
NA	many	TRBV6-1	TRBJ2-6	CASSPTMGSGANVLTF	TGTGCCAGCAGTCCCACCATGGGGTCTGGGGCCAACGTCCTGACTTTC
NA	NA	TRBV6-4	TRBJ1-5	CASRVGENQPQHF	TGTGCCAGCAGGGTGGGGGAGAATCAGCCCCAGCATTTT
TRBD1	many	TRBV19	TRBJ2-7	CASSIRDRGPHEQYF	TGTGCCAGTAGTATCCGGGACAGGGGTCCCCACGAGCAGTACTTC
TRBD1	many	TRBV20-1	TRBJ1-6	CSASLDRVTGSLHF	TGCAGTGCTAGTTTAGACAGGGTGACAGGGTCCCTCCACTTT
NA	NA	TRBV7-9	TRBJ1-1	CASSLSTGFTEAFF	TGTGCCAGCAGCCTATCCACAGGGTTCACTGAAGCTTTCTTT
NA	NA	TRBV6-5	TRBJ2-7	CASSYLPGDYEQYF	TGTGCCAGCAGTTATCTCCCAGGCGACTACGAGCAGTACTTC
NA	many	TRBV29-1	TRBJ1-2	CSVGRVDYGYTF	TGCAGCGTTGGCCGCGTGGACTATGGCTACACCTTC
NA	many	TRBV25-1	TRBJ1-6	CASSATGSSYNSPLHF	TGTGCCAGCAGTGCCACAGGGAGCTCCTATAATTCACCCCTCCACTTT
NA	NA	TRBV28	TRBJ2-5	CASSIPLGPRETQYF	TGTGCCAGCAGTATCCCCCTGGGGCCGAGAGAGACCCAGTACTTC
NA	NA	TRBV15	TRBJ2-7	CATSKKDAEQYF	TGTGCCACCAGCAAGAAGGATGCCGAGCAGTACTTC
NA	many	TRBV6-1	TRBJ1-5	CASWRVDSNQPQHF	TGTGCCAGCTGGAGGGTAGATAGCAATCAGCCCCAGCATTTT
NA	many	TRBV12-3/TRBV12-4	TRBJ1-5	CASSPRGGGGPSNQPQHF	TGTGCCAGCAGCCCTAGGGGGGGGGGCGGTCCTAGCAATCAGCCCCAGCATTTT
NA	many	TRBV2	TRBJ1-5	CASRRAGNQPQHF	TGTGCCAGCAGGAGGGCAGGCAATCAGCCCCAGCATTTT
NA	few	TRBV3-1	TRBJ2-6	CASSRAGMGANVLTF	TGTGCCAGCAGCCGAGCAGGGATGGGGGCCAACGTCCTGACTTTC
NA	once	TRBV2	TRBJ2-2	CASMVGDSGELFF	TGTGCCAGCATGGTCGGAGACTCCGGGGAGCTGTTTTTT
NA	many	TRBV29-1	TRBJ2-7	CSVEDQGQAASYEQYF	TGCAGCGTTGAAGATCAAGGGCAGGCTGCCTCCTACGAGCAGTACTTC
NA	many	TRBV12-3/TRBV12-4	TRBJ1-1	CASSSPGQKIEAFF	TGTGCCAGCAGTTCTCCGGGGCAAAAAATTGAAGCTTTCTTT
NA	many	TRBV12-3/TRBV12-4	TRBJ2-2	CASSLAGNTGELFF	TGTGCCAGCAGTTTAGCGGGGAACACCGGGGAGCTGTTTTTT
TRBD2	NA	TRBV29-1	TRBJ2-2	CSASGSGGGELFF	TGCAGCGCTAGCGGGAGCGGAGGCGGGGAGCTGTTTTTT
TRBD1	many	TRBV12-3/TRBV12-4	TRBJ1-5	CASSSTGPNQPQHF	TGTGCCAGCAGTTCGACAGGGCCTAATCAGCCCCAGCATTTT
TRBD2	NA	TRBV10-3	TRBJ2-5	CAISAGLAGGLQETQYF	TGTGCCATCAGTGCAGGACTAGCGGGGGGGCTACAAGAGACCCAGTACTTC
NA	many	TRBV6-5	TRBJ2-5	CASSYGGSGETQYF	TGTGCCAGCAGTTACGGTGGCTCTGGGGAGACCCAGTACTTC
TRBD2	many	TRBV18	TRBJ2-5	CASSPAGGGETQYF	TGTGCCAGCAGCCCAGCGGGAGGGGGAGAGACCCAGTACTTC
NA	many	TRBV28	TRBJ1-2	CASSLVLEAYTF	TGTGCCAGCAGTTTAGTATTGGAGGCGTACACCTTC
NA	many	TRBV30	TRBJ1-3	CAWSTRSGNTIYF	TGTGCCTGGAGTACCCGCTCTGGAAACACCATATATTTT
NA	NA	TRBV12-3/TRBV12-4	TRBJ1-3	CASSPPGRLSSGNTIYF	TGTGCCAGCAGCCCACCGGGACGGCTGAGCTCTGGAAACACCATATATTTT
NA	many	TRBV4-2	TRBJ2-4	CASSQDIEKNIQYF	TGTGCCAGCAGCCAAGATATCGAAAAAAACATTCAGTACTTC
NA	NA	TRBV5-1	TRBJ1-3	CASSLEGTTGNTIYF	TGCGCCAGCAGCTTGGAAGGGACAACTGGAAACACCATATATTTT
NA	NA	TRBV7-3	TRBJ2-7	CASSLSSDTYEQYF	TGTGCCAGCAGCTTAAGTTCCGATACCTACGAGCAGTACTTC
NA	NA	TRBV30	TRBJ1-5	CAWSTPDSFISNQPQHF	TGTGCCTGGAGTACCCCGGACAGCTTCATTAGCAATCAGCCCCAGCATTTT
NA	many	TRBV10-3	TRBJ2-7	CAISTRQGGRYEQYF	TGTGCCATCAGTACTAGACAGGGAGGACGGTACGAGCAGTACTTC
NA	NA	TRBV2	TRBJ1-3	CASSLTVSPGNTIYF	TGTGCCAGCAGTCTGACAGTCTCCCCTGGAAACACCATATATTTT
NA	many	TRBV18	TRBJ2-7	CASSPPNNNYEQYF	TGTGCCAGCTCACCACCTAACAACAACTACGAGCAGTACTTC
TRBD2	many	TRBV10-3	TRBJ2-7	CAISEREGSPISYEQYF	TGTGCCATCAGTGAGCGGGAGGGGTCACCTATCTCTTACGAGCAGTACTTC
TRBD2	many	TRBV2	TRBJ2-7	CASSRTSGGTYEQYF	TGTGCCAGCAGTCGAACTAGCGGGGGGACCTACGAGCAGTACTTC
NA	NA	TRBV7-8	TRBJ2-7	CASSLGSSWDEQYF	TGTGCCAGCAGCTTAGGGTCTAGTTGGGACGAGCAGTACTTC
NA	many	TRBV6-1	TRBJ2-5	CASSVLKETQYF	TGTGCCAGCTCAGTTCTTAAGGAGACCCAGTACTTC
NA	NA	TRBV12-3/TRBV12-4	TRBJ2-5	CASSLNMYQETQYF	TGTGCCAGCAGTTTAAATATGTACCAAGAGACCCAGTACTTC
NA	few	TRBV11-2	TRBJ1-2	CASSFGSDSNYGYTF	TGTGCCAGCAGCTTTGGATCGGACAGCAACTATGGCTACACCTTC
NA	NA	TRBV28	TRBJ1-2	CASSPINRSTGYTF	TGTGCCAGCAGTCCCATTAACAGGAGTACTGGCTACACCTTC
TRBD2	many	TRBV27	TRBJ2-2	CASSLSPGGAAGELFF	TGTGCCAGCAGTTTATCCCCCGGGGGGGCAGCCGGGGAGCTGTTTTTT
NA	many	TRBV5-1	TRBJ2-2	CASSFISGVAGELFF	TGCGCCAGCAGCTTTATTTCAGGGGTCGCCGGGGAGCTGTTTTTT
TRBD1	many	TRBV13	TRBJ2-7	CASSAVWDSSYEQYF	TGTGCCAGCAGCGCCGTGTGGGACAGTTCCTACGAGCAGTACTTC
NA	many	TRBV7-3	TRBJ1-2	CASSLEVGYGYTF	TGTGCCAGCAGCTTGGAGGTTGGGTATGGCTACACCTTC